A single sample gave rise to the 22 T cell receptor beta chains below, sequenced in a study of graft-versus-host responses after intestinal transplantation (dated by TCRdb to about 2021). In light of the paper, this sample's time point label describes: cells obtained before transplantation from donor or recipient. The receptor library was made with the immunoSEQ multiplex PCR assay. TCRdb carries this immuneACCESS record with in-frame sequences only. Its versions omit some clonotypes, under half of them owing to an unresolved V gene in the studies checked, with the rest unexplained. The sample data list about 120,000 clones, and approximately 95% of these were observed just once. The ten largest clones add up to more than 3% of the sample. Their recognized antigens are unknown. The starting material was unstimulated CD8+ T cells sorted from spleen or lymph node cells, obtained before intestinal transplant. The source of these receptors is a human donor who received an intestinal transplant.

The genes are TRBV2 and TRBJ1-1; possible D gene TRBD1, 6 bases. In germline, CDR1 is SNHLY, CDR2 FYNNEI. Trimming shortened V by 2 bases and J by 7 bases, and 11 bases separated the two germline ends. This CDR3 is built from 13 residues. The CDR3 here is CASSEKGVREAFF. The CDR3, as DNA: TGTGCCAGCAGTGAAAAGGGGGTTCGTGAAGCTTTCTTT.

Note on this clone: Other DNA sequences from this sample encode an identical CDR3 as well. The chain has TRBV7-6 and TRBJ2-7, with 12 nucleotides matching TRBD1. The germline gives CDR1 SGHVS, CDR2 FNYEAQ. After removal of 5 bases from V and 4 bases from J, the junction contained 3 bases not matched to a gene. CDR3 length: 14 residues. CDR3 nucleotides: TGTGCCAGCAGCCCGGGACAGGGGGCATACGAGCAGTACTTC. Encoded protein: CASSPGQGAYEQYF. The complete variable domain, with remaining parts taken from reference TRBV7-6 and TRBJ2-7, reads GAGVSQSPRYKVTKRGQDVALRCDPISGHVSLYWYRQALGQGPEFLTYFNYEAQQDKSGLPNDRFSAERPEGSISTLTIQRTEQRDSAMYRCASSPGQGAYEQYFGPGTRLTVT.

The CDR3 protein is CASSLTQGAVGTEAFF. The DNA of the CDR3 is TGTGCCAGCAGTTTAACACAGGGGGCCGTGGGCACTGAAGCTTTCTTT. The chain employs TRBV27 and TRBJ1-1, with 9 bases lining up with TRBD1. There are 16 residues in the CDR3. V gave up 2 bases and J gave up 4 bases; unmatched junction bases: 8. Germline loops: CDR1 MNHEY, CDR2 SMNVEV (reference sequence).

Here the CDR3 DNA reads TGTGCCAGCAGCTTGGTTGCGGGAGGGGGCGAGCAGTACTTC. Its translation is CASSLVAGGGEQYF. The gene calls are TRBV5-6 and TRBJ2-7; 9 nucleotides align to TRBD2. In germline, CDR1 is SGHDT, CDR2 YYEEEE. This CDR3 spans 14 amino acids. Trimming took 0 bases from V and 6 from J; bases not matched to a gene: 4.

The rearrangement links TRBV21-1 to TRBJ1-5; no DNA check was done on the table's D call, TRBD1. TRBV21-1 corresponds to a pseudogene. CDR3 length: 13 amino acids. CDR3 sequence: CASSRGGPQPQHF. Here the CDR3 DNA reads TGTGCCAGCAGCAGAGGGGGCCCTCAGCCCCAGCATTTT.

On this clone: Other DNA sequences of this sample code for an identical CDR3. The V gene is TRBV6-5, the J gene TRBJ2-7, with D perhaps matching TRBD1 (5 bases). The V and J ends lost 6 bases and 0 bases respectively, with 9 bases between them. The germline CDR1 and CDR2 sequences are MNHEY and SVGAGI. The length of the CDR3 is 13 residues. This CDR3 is CASSYDSSYEQYF. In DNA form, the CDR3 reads TGTGCCAGCAGCTACGACAGCTCCTACGAGCAGTACTTC.

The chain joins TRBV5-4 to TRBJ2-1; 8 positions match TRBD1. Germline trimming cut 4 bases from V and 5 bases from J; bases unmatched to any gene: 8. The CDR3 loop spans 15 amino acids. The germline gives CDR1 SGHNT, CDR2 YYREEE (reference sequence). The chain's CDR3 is CASSPGTGADNEQFF. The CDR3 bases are TGTGCCAGCAGCCCCGGGACAGGAGCTGACAATGAGCAGTTCTTC.

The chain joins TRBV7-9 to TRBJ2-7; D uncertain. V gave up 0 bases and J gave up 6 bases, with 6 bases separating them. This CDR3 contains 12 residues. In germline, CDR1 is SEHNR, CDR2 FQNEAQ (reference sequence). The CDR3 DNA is TGTGCCAGCAGCTTAGCGAAGCTCGAGCAGTACTTC. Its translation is CASSLAKLEQYF.

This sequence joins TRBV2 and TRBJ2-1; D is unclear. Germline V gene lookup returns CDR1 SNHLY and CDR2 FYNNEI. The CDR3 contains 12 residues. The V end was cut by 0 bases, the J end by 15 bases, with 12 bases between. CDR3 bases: TGTGCCAGCAGTGAAGCTCCTAGGACCGCGTTCTTC. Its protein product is CASSEAPRTAFF.

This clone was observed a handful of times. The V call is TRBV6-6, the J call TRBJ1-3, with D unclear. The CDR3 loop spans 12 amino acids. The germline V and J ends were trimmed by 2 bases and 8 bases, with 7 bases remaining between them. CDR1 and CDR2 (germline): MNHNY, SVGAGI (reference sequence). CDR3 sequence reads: CASSYPGDTIYF. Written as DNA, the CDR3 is TGTGCCAGCAGTTACCCCGGGGACACCATATATTTT.

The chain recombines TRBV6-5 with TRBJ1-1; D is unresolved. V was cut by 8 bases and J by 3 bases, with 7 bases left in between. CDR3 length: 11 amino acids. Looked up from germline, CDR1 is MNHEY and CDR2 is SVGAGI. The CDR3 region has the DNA TGTGCCAGCGGTGGAGACACTGAAGCTTTCTTT. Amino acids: CASGGDTEAFF.

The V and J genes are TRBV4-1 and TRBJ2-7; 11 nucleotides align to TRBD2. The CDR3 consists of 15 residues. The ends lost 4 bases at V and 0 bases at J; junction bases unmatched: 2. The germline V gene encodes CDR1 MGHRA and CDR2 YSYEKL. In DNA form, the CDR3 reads TGCGCCAGCAGCCCGACTAGCGGGGACTCCTACGAGCAGTACTTC. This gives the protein CASSPTSGDSYEQYF.

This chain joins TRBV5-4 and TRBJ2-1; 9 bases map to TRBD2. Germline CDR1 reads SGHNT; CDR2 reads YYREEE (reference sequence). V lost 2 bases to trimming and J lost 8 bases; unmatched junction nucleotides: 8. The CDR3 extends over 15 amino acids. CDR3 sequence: CASSFGGRALDEQFF. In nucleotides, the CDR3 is TGTGCCAGCAGCTTCGGCGGGAGGGCCTTAGATGAGCAGTTCTTC.

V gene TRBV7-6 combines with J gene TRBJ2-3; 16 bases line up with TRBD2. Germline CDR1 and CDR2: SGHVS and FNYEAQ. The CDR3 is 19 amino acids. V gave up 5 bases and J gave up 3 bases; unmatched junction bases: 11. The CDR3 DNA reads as TGTGCCAGCAGCGCGGGACTAGCGGGAGGGCCGTTAAGGACAGATACGCAGTATTTT. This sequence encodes CASSAGLAGGPLRTDTQYF.

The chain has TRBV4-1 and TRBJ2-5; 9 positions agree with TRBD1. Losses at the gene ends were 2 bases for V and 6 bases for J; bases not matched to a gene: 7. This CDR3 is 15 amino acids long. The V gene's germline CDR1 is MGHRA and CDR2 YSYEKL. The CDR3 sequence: CASSQIDRGSKTQYF. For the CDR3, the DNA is TGCGCCAGCAGCCAAATAGACAGGGGGTCGAAGACCCAGTACTTC.

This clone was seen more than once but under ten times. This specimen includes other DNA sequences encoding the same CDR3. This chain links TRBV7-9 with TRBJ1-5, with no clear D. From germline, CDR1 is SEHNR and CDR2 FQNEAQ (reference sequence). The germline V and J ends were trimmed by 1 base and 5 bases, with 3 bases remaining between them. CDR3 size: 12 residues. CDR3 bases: TGTGCCAGCAGCTTAGAAGATCAGCCCCAGCATTTT. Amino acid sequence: CASSLEDQPQHF.

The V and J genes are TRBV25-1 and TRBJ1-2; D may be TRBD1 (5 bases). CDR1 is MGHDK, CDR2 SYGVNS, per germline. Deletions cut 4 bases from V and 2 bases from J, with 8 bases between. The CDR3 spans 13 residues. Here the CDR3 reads CASSADSNYGYTF. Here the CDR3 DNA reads TGTGCCAGCAGTGCCGACAGCAACTATGGCTACACCTTC.

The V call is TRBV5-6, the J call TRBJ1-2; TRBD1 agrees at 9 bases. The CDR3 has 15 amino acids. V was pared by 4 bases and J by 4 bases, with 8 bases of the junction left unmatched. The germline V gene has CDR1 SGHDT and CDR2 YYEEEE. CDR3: CASSLRDRDIYGYTF. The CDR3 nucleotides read TGTGCCAGCAGCCTCCGGGACAGGGATATCTATGGCTACACCTTC.

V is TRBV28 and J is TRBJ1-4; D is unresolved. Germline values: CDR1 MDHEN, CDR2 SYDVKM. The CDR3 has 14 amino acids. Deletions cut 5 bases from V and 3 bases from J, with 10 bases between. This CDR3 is CASSRPGSNEKLFF. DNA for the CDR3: TGTGCCAGCAGTCGACCGGGTTCTAATGAAAAACTGTTTTTT.

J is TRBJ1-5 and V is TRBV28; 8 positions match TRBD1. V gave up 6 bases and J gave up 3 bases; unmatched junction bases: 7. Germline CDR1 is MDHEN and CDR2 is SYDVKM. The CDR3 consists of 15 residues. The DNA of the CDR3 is TGTGCCAGCAGCATTGGGGACAGGAACAATCAGCCCCAGCATTTT. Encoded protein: CASSIGDRNNQPQHF.

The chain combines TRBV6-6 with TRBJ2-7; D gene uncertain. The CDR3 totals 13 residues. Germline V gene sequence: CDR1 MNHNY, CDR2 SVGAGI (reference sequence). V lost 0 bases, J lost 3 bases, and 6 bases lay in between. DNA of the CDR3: TGTGCCAGCAGTTACTCGGACGGCTACGAGCAGTACTTC. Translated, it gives CASSYSDGYEQYF.

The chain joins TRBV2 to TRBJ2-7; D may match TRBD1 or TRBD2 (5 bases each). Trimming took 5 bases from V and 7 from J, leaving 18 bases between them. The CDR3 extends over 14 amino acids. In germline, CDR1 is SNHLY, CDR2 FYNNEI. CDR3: CASSWSRDLGEQYF. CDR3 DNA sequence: TGTGCCAGCAGTTGGAGCAGGGACCTGGGGGAGCAGTACTTC.